This entry lists 15 T cell receptor beta chains sequenced from one sample in a study of blood T cells in healthy people across ages. PCR was performed a second time for about 6 to 12 cycles using a sample-barcoded 5' primer and a J-beta primer mix. TCRdb reprocessed the 5' RACE reads with MiXCR, giving one entry per CDR3 protein. The sample holds 600,000 or so distinct CDR3 sequences, roughly 20% seen once. Sequencing was performed on blood. These receptors were obtained from an older man in good health.

This clonotype appeared a few times. The chain employs TRBV15 and TRBJ1-4; D unclear. This CDR3 spans 17 amino acids. The V and J ends lost 0 bases and 0 bases respectively, with 11 bases between them. Germline-derived CDR1 and CDR2 are LNHNV and YYDKDF (reference sequence). The CDR3 is CATSRDPGRATNEKLFF. The CDR3 DNA reads TGTGCCACCAGCAGAGACCCCGGACGGGCAACTAATGAAAAACTGTTTTTT.

This clonotype was counted ten times or more. The chain recombines TRBV11-2 with TRBJ2-5; D not certain. Germline CDR1 is SGHAT and CDR2 is FQNNGV. Trimming stripped 5 bases from V and 2 bases from J, with 9 bases between. CDR3 length: 13 residues. The chain's CDR3 is CASSPVGQETQYF. CDR3 bases: TGTGCCAGCAGCCCCGTGGGTCAAGAGACCCAGTACTTC. Full variable domain (outside the CDR3, taken from reference TRBV11-2 and TRBJ2-5): EAGVAQSPRYKIIEKRQSVAFWCNPISGHATLYWYQQILGQGPKLLIQFQNNGVVDDSQLPKDRFSAERLKGVDSTLKIQPAKLEDSAVYLCASSPVGQETQYFGPGTRLLVL.

This clonotype was seen more than once but under ten times. The chain is built from TRBV28 and TRBJ2-3; 9 bases match TRBD1. The ends lost 4 bases at V and 2 bases at J; junction bases unmatched: 7. CDR1 MDHEN and CDR2 SYDVKM come from the germline V gene. The CDR3 extends over 16 amino acids. The CDR3 is CASSSTGGRITDTQYF. Here the CDR3 DNA reads TGTGCCAGCAGTTCGACAGGGGGACGCATCACAGATACGCAGTATTTT.

The V call is TRBV20-1, the J call TRBJ2-7; 7 bases agree with TRBD2. Losses at the gene ends were 6 bases for V and 2 bases for J; bases not matched to a gene: 13. The CDR3 runs 15 residues. Germline V gene sequence: CDR1 DFQATT, CDR2 SNEGSKA (reference sequence). CDR3 amino acids: CSAQPLSGKTYEQYF. The CDR3 coding sequence is TGCAGTGCCCAGCCCTTAAGCGGGAAAACCTACGAGCAGTACTTC.

The sample holds a few counts of this clonotype. This chain joins TRBV5-1 and TRBJ2-5; D is perhaps TRBD2 (6 bases). The end of the DNA aligns better with TRBJ2-1, so the J call may be wrong. Germline V lookup: CDR1 SGHRS, CDR2 YFSETQ. The CDR3 loop spans 14 amino acids. CDR3 in amino acids: CASRGLASADEQFF. CDR3 DNA sequence: TGCGCCAGCAGGGGCCTGGCTAGCGCGGATGAGCAGTTCTTC.

This clonotype was seen a few times. This CDR3 is CASSELDTAGELFF. The CDR3 DNA follows: TGTGCCAGCAGTGAATTGGACACAGCCGGGGAGCTGTTTTTT. The chain combines TRBV6-1 with TRBJ2-2; tentatively, D is TRBD1 (5 bases). Germline CDR1 and CDR2: MNHNS and SASEGT. This CDR3 region has 14 residues. Trimming took 2 bases from V and 6 from J, leaving 10 bases between them.

This clonotype was picked up many times. This chain links TRBV7-6 with TRBJ2-4; maybe TRBD1 (6 bases). CDR1 and CDR2 from the germline V gene are SGHVS and FNYEAQ. The V end lost 4 bases, the J end lost 6 bases, and 10 bases lay between the germline ends. CDR3 length equals 13 residues. The CDR3 protein is CASSSRDTNIQYF. CDR3 coding DNA: TGTGCCAGCAGCTCCCGGGACACAAACATTCAGTACTTC.

This clonotype was detected a few times. The chain has TRBV4-3 and TRBJ2-2; 12 nucleotides align to TRBD2. The V gene end was trimmed by 0 bases and the J gene end by 7 bases; junction bases not matched to a gene: 6. The V gene's germline CDR1 is LGHNA and CDR2 YSLEER. The length of the CDR3 is 17 residues. The CDR3 spells CASSQEVLAGGDGELFF. In nucleotides, the CDR3 is TGCGCCAGCAGCCAAGAGGTGCTAGCGGGAGGGGACGGGGAGCTGTTTTTT.

The CDR3 region is CASLGLTGYEQYF. The DNA for the CDR3 is TGTGCCAGTCTTGGACTTACGGGCTACGAGCAGTACTTC. The chain links TRBV25-1 to TRBJ2-7; D might be TRBD2 (5 bases). Trimming left V 9 bases short and J 3 bases short, with 15 bases between. The CDR3 has 13 amino acids. Germline assignment: CDR1 MGHDK and CDR2 SYGVNS.

V and J are TRBV5-1 and TRBJ1-1; 9 bases agree with TRBD1. V lost 4 bases, J lost 1 base, and 5 bases stayed unmatched. Germline assignment: CDR1 SGHRS and CDR2 YFSETQ. CDR3 length: 15 amino acids. The CDR3 spells CASSLQGASNTEAFF. CDR3 sequence (DNA): TGCGCCAGCAGCCTACAGGGGGCCTCGAACACTGAAGCTTTCTTT.

The chain links TRBV24-1 to TRBJ2-5; no clear D gene. This CDR3 is 15 amino acids long. Between the trimmed V and J ends, which lost 6 bases and 3 bases, there was a span of 16 bases. The germline CDR1 and CDR2 sequences are KGHDR and SFDVKD. CDR3: CATSNLTEIEETQYF. The CDR3 DNA follows: TGTGCCACCAGTAATCTGACGGAGATTGAAGAGACCCAGTACTTC.

This clonotype was observed a handful of times. The rearrangement links TRBV19 to TRBJ2-7, with D possibly matching TRBD2 (6 bases). Matching the DNA end better, TRBJ2-1 makes the J call doubtful. From germline, CDR1 is LNHDA and CDR2 SQIVND (reference sequence). The CDR3 has 14 amino acids. CDR3 in DNA: TGTGCCAGTAGTACCCAACCTAGCGACAATGAGCAGTTCTTC. This translates into CASSTQPSDNEQFF.

This clonotype showed up just a few times. The rearrangement joins TRBV7-2 to TRBJ2-2; no definite D call. The CDR3 has 14 residues. Germline V CDR1 and CDR2: SGHTA, FQGNSA. V lost 3 bases and J 4 bases, leaving 9 bases between the germline ends. The CDR3 here is CASSLERATGELFF. The CDR3 DNA follows: TGTGCCAGCAGCTTGGAACGGGCCACCGGGGAGCTGTTTTTT.

The rearrangement links TRBV20-1 to TRBJ2-5; a possible D gene is TRBD1 (6 bases). There are 16 residues in the CDR3. The V end was cut by 0 bases, the J end by 5 bases, with 19 bases between. In germline, CDR1 is DFQATT, CDR2 SNEGSKA (reference sequence). CDR3 residues: CSARDLEGEWGETQYF. The CDR3 DNA reads as TGCAGTGCTAGAGATCTCGAGGGGGAATGGGGGGAGACCCAGTACTTC.

The genes are TRBV3-1 and TRBJ2-5, with TRBD1 matching 9 bases. The J call is uncertain, as TRBJ2-1 better fits the DNA end. Germline V gives CDR1 LGHDT, CDR2 YNNKEL (reference sequence). This CDR3 spans 15 amino acids. CDR3 sequence: CASSQVNRGRSEQFF. CDR3 nucleotides: TGTGCCAGCAGCCAAGTTAACAGGGGGCGATCTGAGCAGTTCTTC.